The clone carrying this TCR beta chain has just a few counts. The target antigen is unknown. TCR beta CDR3 regions were amplified from RNA transcripts. Initially, a first-round RT-PCR of the TCR CDR3 employed the HTBI primer set. TCRdb itself ran the multiplex PCR reads through MiXCR, one entry per CDR3 protein. The sample holds nearly 600,000 distinct CDR3 sequences, more than 13% seen once. This record belongs to a study of T cells in Graves' hyperthyroidism and ophthalmopathy. The CDR3 covers 16 residues. The germline V and J ends were trimmed by 2 bases and 5 bases, with 19 bases remaining between them. CDR1 and CDR2 from the germline V gene are SEHNR and FQNEAQ (reference sequence). Overall study findings and caveats: A 13 V-J signature model discriminated ophthalmopathy versus stable hyperthyroidism.

Lactation, pregnancy, other autoimmune disease or uncontrolled infection led to exclusion of patients. This sequence joins TRBV7-9 and TRBJ2-7; D is unclear. Material for sequencing was blood. The source is a woman under 30 with Graves' ophthalmopathy. Here the CDR3 reads CASSLSGNPLSDEQYF. CDR3 DNA sequence: TGTGCCAGCAGCTTAAGTGGTAATCCTCTCTCGGACGAGCAGTACTTC.